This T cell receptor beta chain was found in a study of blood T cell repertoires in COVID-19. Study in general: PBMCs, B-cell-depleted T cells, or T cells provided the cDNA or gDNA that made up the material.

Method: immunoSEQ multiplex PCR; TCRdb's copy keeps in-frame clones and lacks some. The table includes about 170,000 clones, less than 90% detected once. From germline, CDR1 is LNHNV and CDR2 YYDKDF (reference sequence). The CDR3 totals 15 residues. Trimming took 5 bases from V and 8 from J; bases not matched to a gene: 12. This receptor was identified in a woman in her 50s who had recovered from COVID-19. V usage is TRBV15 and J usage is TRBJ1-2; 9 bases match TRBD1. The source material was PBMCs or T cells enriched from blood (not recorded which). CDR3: CATSVGTGTLYGYTF. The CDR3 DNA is TGTGCCACCAGCGTGGGGACAGGGACTCTATACGGCTACACCTTC.